These 32 T cell receptor beta chains came from one sample sequenced in a study of T-cell reconstitution after alpha-beta-depleted transplantation in children. Preparing the TCRbeta library involved the use of unique molecular identifiers. TCRdb re-derived calls from the PCR reads in MiXCR, one entry per CDR3 protein. This sample yields around 450,000 distinct CDR3 sequences, of which roughly a tenth are seen a single time; 2% belongs to the top ten. The sample in question was PBMCs, obtained before TCRalphabeta/CD19-depleted stem cell transplant. These receptors all come from a child aged 2-15 years with inherited bone marrow failure, due to receive a stem cell transplant.

This clonotype was found many times. The chain joins TRBV7-8 to TRBJ2-7; D unclear. CDR1 and CDR2 from the germline V gene are SGHVS and FQNEAQ. V shed 4 bases and J shed 2 bases, with 9 bases lying between them. The CDR3 totals 13 residues. In DNA, the CDR3 is TGTGCCAGCAGCTCTGAACTTGCCTACGAGCAGTACTTC. Residues: CASSSELAYEQYF.

The CDR3 region has the DNA TGCAGCGTTGAAATTATAGCTAGACCAGGGCCCCTTAATGAGCAGTTCTTC. This encodes CSVEIIARPGPLNEQFF. The chain uses TRBV29-1 and TRBJ2-1, with D maybe TRBD1 (5 bases). Trimming stripped 2 bases from V and 7 bases from J, with 24 bases between. Per the germline V gene, CDR1 is SQVTM and CDR2 is ANQGSEA. The CDR3 has 17 residues.

Ten or more counts support this clonotype. The CDR3 bases are TGTGCCAGCAGCCGCGCGGCGGGGAGCTCTGGAAACACCATATATTTT. Translating it yields CASSRAAGSSGNTIYF. This sequence joins TRBV5-5 and TRBJ1-3; D remains ambiguous. With 4 bases removed from V and 0 bases from J, the gap between germline ends came to 14 bases. This CDR3 is built from 16 residues. Germline CDR1 and CDR2: SGHKS and YYEKEE (reference sequence).

This clonotype was counted ten times or more. The V and J genes are TRBV6-1 and TRBJ2-7, with TRBD1 identical over 9 bases. The CDR3 is 14 amino acids. CDR1 is MNHNS, CDR2 SASEGT, per germline. V shed 6 bases and J 6 bases; nucleotides not matched to a gene: 9. CDR3 coding DNA: TGTGCCAGCAGGTCGGGGGACAGGGCTGTCGAGCAGTACTTC. It encodes CASRSGDRAVEQYF.

In its sample, this clonotype was seen a few times. The chain links TRBV29-1 to TRBJ2-3; no clear D. The germline V gene has CDR1 SQVTM and CDR2 ANQGSEA. The V and J ends lost 7 bases and 4 bases respectively, with 3 bases between them. This CDR3 region has 9 residues. CDR3 in amino acids: CSAADTQYF. The CDR3 coding sequence is TGCAGCGCCGCAGATACGCAGTATTTT.

This clonotype was observed a few times. This chain joins TRBV6-1 and TRBJ1-2, with 9 bases lining up with TRBD1. There are 13 residues in the CDR3. The J segment lost 7 bases and the V segment lost 6 bases, leaving 6 bases of the junction unmatched. Germline V gene sequence: CDR1 MNHNS, CDR2 SASEGT. CDR3 loop: CASRKGQGIGYTF. The CDR3 bases are TGTGCCAGCAGGAAAGGACAGGGGATTGGCTACACCTTC.

This clonotype was detected many times. Here the CDR3 reads CASSLTRRVSNEQFF. The CDR3 region has the DNA TGTGCCAGCAGCTTAACCAGGAGGGTAAGCAATGAGCAGTTCTTC. The chain recombines TRBV7-2 with TRBJ2-1; a weak D match, TRBD2 (6 bases). Germline CDR1 and CDR2: SGHTA and FQGNSA. The length of the CDR3 is 15 residues. Trimming removed 2 bases from V and 6 bases from J, with 14 bases in between.

The rearrangement uses TRBV21-1 and TRBJ2-4. TRBV21-1 is recorded as a pseudogene. There are 13 residues in the CDR3. This CDR3 reads CASSKGTENIQYF. CDR3 nucleotide sequence: TGTGCCAGCAGCAAAGGAACCGAGAACATTCAGTACTTC.

This clonotype was seen at least ten times. The V call is TRBV5-1, the J call TRBJ2-2; D remains unclear. The CDR3 extends over 14 amino acids. The germline V gene encodes CDR1 SGHRS and CDR2 YFSETQ. V was shortened by 6 bases and J by 3 bases, with 12 bases between the two germline ends. The CDR3 reads CASKSNPYTGELFF. The CDR3 DNA follows: TGCGCCAGCAAGTCGAACCCCTACACCGGGGAGCTGTTTTTT.

Comment on this clonotype: This may be a read error, as it is one base from a much larger clone. The gene calls are TRBV7-2 and TRBJ2-7, with TRBD1 matching over 8 bases. This CDR3 spans 13 amino acids. From germline, CDR1 is SGHTA and CDR2 FQGNSA. V was clipped by 4 bases and J by 5 bases; unmatched bases: 4. CDR3 nucleotides: TGTGCCAGCAGCTGGACAGGGAGGAACGAGCAGTACTTC. Translation gives CASSWTGRNEQYF.

The chain is built from TRBV10-3 and TRBJ2-4; no definite D call. This CDR3 comprises 14 residues. Germline CDR1 and CDR2: ENHRY and SYGVKD. V was trimmed by 2 bases and J by 9 bases, leaving 14 bases between them. The CDR3 nucleotides read TGTGCCATCAGTGAGCCCTCCCCAAAGGCCATTCAGTACTTC. Its protein is CAISEPSPKAIQYF.

The J gene is TRBJ2-7, the V gene TRBV4-1; 9 bases are shared with TRBD1. V was clipped by 2 bases and J by 5 bases; unmatched bases: 4. The CDR3 has 14 residues. CDR1 and CDR2 from the germline V gene are MGHRA and YSYEKL. This CDR3 is CASSQLGTGNEQYF. CDR3 DNA sequence: TGCGCCAGCAGCCAATTGGGGACAGGGAACGAGCAGTACTTC.

The chain joins TRBV7-8 to TRBJ2-7; perhaps TRBD2 as D (6 bases). The CDR3 runs to 16 residues. V was trimmed by 5 bases and J by 0 bases, leaving 17 bases between them. CDR1 SGHVS and CDR2 FQNEAQ come from the germline V gene. CDR3 loop: CASSLNLAQSSYEQYF. For the CDR3, the DNA is TGTGCCAGCAGCCTAAACCTAGCGCAAAGCTCCTACGAGCAGTACTTC.

This clonotype was seen repeatedly, ten times or more. The V call is TRBV7-8, the J call TRBJ2-5; D possibly matches TRBD1 or TRBD2 (5 bases each). This CDR3 contains 15 residues. Trimming removed 3 bases from V and 6 bases from J, with 17 bases in between. Germline V CDR1 and CDR2: SGHVS, FQNEAQ. This CDR3 reads CASSFESGARKTQYF. Here the CDR3 DNA reads TGTGCCAGCAGCTTCGAATCCGGGGCTAGAAAGACCCAGTACTTC.

This clonotype turned up a few times. The V call is TRBV6-2 or TRBV6-3, the J call TRBJ2-7; 7 bases align to TRBD2. Germline CDR1 and CDR2: MNHEY and SVGEGT. The CDR3 length is 16 residues. V trimming: 6 bases; J trimming: 0 bases; junction bases outside the gene matches: 11. CDR3 loop: CASRNLRDYLSYEQYF. The CDR3 bases are TGTGCCAGCAGAAACCTCCGGGACTATCTCTCCTACGAGCAGTACTTC.

The sample holds many counts of this clonotype. The chain links TRBV12-3 or TRBV12-4 to TRBJ1-5; no clear D gene. The length of the CDR3 is 16 residues. V shed 6 bases and J shed 4 bases, with 19 bases lying between them. The CDR3 loop is CASSPRPDLINQPQHF. The CDR3 DNA follows: TGTGCCAGCAGCCCCCGACCGGACCTAATTAATCAGCCCCAGCATTTT.

This chain uses TRBV12-3 or TRBV12-4 with TRBJ2-7; D may be TRBD2 (6 bases). V lost 5 bases and J 5 bases, leaving 13 bases between the germline ends. The CDR3 consists of 13 residues. The CDR3 DNA reads as TGTGCCAGCAGTCGGAGGGATCGAGACGAGCAGTACTTC. Residues: CASSRRDRDEQYF.

This clonotype appeared many times. V usage is TRBV28 and J usage is TRBJ2-5; D remains ambiguous. The germline V and J ends were trimmed by 3 bases and 1 base, with 6 bases remaining between them. CDR1 MDHEN and CDR2 SYDVKM come from the germline V gene. CDR3 length: 13 residues. CDR3 nucleotide sequence: TGTGCCAGCAGTTTCAGATTCCAAGAGACCCAGTACTTC. As protein: CASSFRFQETQYF.

In this sample, this clonotype turned up many times. J is TRBJ2-2 and V is TRBV4-3; a possible D gene is TRBD2 (6 bases). The germline V gene encodes CDR1 LGHNA and CDR2 YSLEER. The CDR3 has 16 residues. Trimming removed 0 bases from V and 3 bases from J, with 11 bases in between. Written as DNA, the CDR3 is TGCGCCAGCAGCCAAGAGGTAGCGGATTACACCGGGGAGCTGTTTTTT. Its protein is CASSQEVADYTGELFF.

This clonotype was counted ten times or more. The CDR3 spells CASSSNRASGNYEQYF. Here the CDR3 DNA reads TGTGCCAGCAGCTCAAACCGGGCTAGCGGAAACTACGAGCAGTACTTC. The chain uses TRBV7-9 and TRBJ2-7; 7 bases line up with TRBD2. Germline loops: CDR1 SEHNR, CDR2 FQNEAQ (reference sequence). The junction had 12 bases not matched to a gene; V was cut back by 4 bases and J by 3 bases. CDR3 length equals 16 residues. Using reference TRBV7-9 and TRBJ2-7 for the parts outside the CDR3, the full variable domain is DTGVSQNPRHKITKRGQNVTFRCDPISEHNRLYWYRQTLGQGPEFLTYFQNEAQLEKSRLLSDRFSAERPKGSFSTLEIQRTEQGDSAMYLCASSSNRASGNYEQYFGPGTRLTVT.

This chain connects TRBV28 to TRBJ2-2; D could derive from TRBD1 or TRBD2 (6 bases each). The CDR3 loop spans 14 amino acids. Germline values: CDR1 MDHEN, CDR2 SYDVKM. V dropped 5 bases and J dropped 8 bases, with 15 bases sitting between them. The CDR3 protein is CASSRKLGGGELFF. The CDR3 region has the DNA TGTGCCAGCAGTCGCAAACTAGGGGGGGGGGAGCTGTTTTTT.

Comment on this clonotype: Since a much larger clone is just one base distant, this may be a read error. This chain joins TRBV3-1 and TRBJ2-7; tentatively, D is TRBD1 (5 bases). The CDR3 is 14 residues long. Germline CDR1 reads LGHDT; CDR2 reads YNNKEL (reference sequence). CDR3: CVSSVRTTSYEQYF. CDR3 nucleotides: TGTGTCAGCAGCGTCCGGACAACTTCCTACGAGCAGTACTTC.

This clonotype has a handful of counts. The junction differs from germline at one of its ends, possibly a read error. This sequence joins TRBV19 and TRBJ2-3; D is perhaps TRBD2 (6 bases). The germline CDR1 and CDR2 sequences are LNHDA and SQIVND (reference sequence). The CDR3 sequence is 14 residues long. The CDR3 protein is CASSIFGSIDTQYF. The DNA of the CDR3 is TGTGCCAGTAGTATTTTCGGGAGCATAGATACGCAGTATTTT.

The CDR3 nucleotides read TGTGCCAGCAGATCCGTGCAACAACCGGGAAACACCATATATTTT. The encoded protein is CASRSVQQPGNTIYF. The chain combines TRBV12-3 or TRBV12-4 with TRBJ1-3; D not certain. With 6 bases removed from V and 4 bases from J, the gap between germline ends came to 16 bases. The CDR3 sequence is 15 residues long.

This clonotype appeared many times. The gene calls are TRBV10-3 and TRBJ1-1, with a possible D match to TRBD1 (6 bases). Per the germline V gene, CDR1 is ENHRY and CDR2 is SYGVKD. Trimming left V 4 bases short and J 0 bases short, with 21 bases between. CDR3 length equals 18 residues. As DNA, the CDR3 is TGTGCCATCAGTGTTGCCCCCCTGGACAGTCGGTTGAACACTGAAGCTTTCTTT. It yields the protein CAISVAPLDSRLNTEAFF.

This clonotype occurred many times. The rearrangement joins TRBV20-1 to TRBJ2-2; 7 bases map to TRBD2. V lost 0 bases to trimming and J lost 4 bases; unmatched junction nucleotides: 11. Germline V lookup: CDR1 DFQATT, CDR2 SNEGSKA (reference sequence). The CDR3 has 17 residues. The CDR3 spells CSAREPGLRRATGELFF. The DNA of the CDR3 is TGCAGTGCTAGAGAGCCGGGACTACGGAGGGCCACCGGGGAGCTGTTTTTT.

This clonotype was observed many times. This sequence joins TRBV20-1 and TRBJ2-1; no clear D. This CDR3 is built from 13 residues. Germline CDR1 reads DFQATT; CDR2 reads SNEGSKA (reference sequence). Trimming shortened V by 5 bases and J by 3 bases, and 11 bases separated the two germline ends. This chain's CDR3 is CSAPRSDYNEQFF. The DNA of the CDR3 is TGCAGTGCTCCGCGATCGGACTACAATGAGCAGTTCTTC.

There are many counts of this clonotype. CDR3: CASVLGGTDTQYF. The CDR3 DNA follows: TGTGCCAGCGTTCTCGGGGGCACAGATACGCAGTATTTT. V gene TRBV5-4 combines with J gene TRBJ2-3; weak D call: TRBD2 (5 bases). The CDR3 totals 13 residues. CDR1 and CDR2 from the germline V gene are SGHNT and YYREEE (reference sequence). V lost 7 bases and J lost 1, with 10 bases in between.

This clonotype appeared many times. The chain is built from TRBV5-8 and TRBJ1-4; 11 nucleotides match TRBD1. The CDR3 length is 15 residues. V was pared by 3 bases and J by 6 bases, with 4 bases of the junction left unmatched. The V gene's germline CDR1 is SGHTS and CDR2 YDEGEE. For the CDR3, the DNA is TGTGCCAGCAGCTCCGGACAGGGGGCTTATGAAAAACTGTTTTTT. This translates into CASSSGQGAYEKLFF.

This clonotype has a count of ten or more. CDR3 coding DNA: TGCGCCAGCAGCACAACCCCAGGGGTAAGCCCTGAAGCTTTCTTT. Translation gives CASSTTPGVSPEAFF. The chain carries TRBV5-1 and TRBJ1-1, with a tentative D call TRBD1 (6 bases). The CDR3 extends over 15 amino acids. The germline V gene has CDR1 SGHRS and CDR2 YFSETQ. V was trimmed by 4 bases and J by 6 bases, leaving 19 bases between them. Using reference TRBV5-1 and TRBJ1-1 for the parts outside the CDR3, the full variable domain is KAGVTQTPRYLIKTRGQQVTLSCSPISGHRSVSWYQQTPGQGLQFLFEYFSETQRNKGNFPGRFSGRQFSNSRSEMNVSTLELGDSALYLCASSTTPGVSPEAFFGQGTRLTVV.

The chain has TRBV10-3 and TRBJ2-3; 9 bases are shared with TRBD2. CDR3 length: 13 amino acids. The germline V gene encodes CDR1 ENHRY and CDR2 SYGVKD. V shed 8 bases, J shed 2 bases, and the junction held 2 bases outside the gene matches. CDR3 amino acids: CAIGGRATDTQYF. CDR3 DNA sequence: TGTGCCATCGGCGGGAGGGCCACAGATACGCAGTATTTT.

This clonotype was recorded many times. V usage is TRBV12-3 or TRBV12-4 and J usage is TRBJ2-1; D remains ambiguous. The CDR3 covers 12 residues. The germline V and J ends were trimmed by 8 bases and 8 bases, with 13 bases remaining between them. The CDR3: CASGPIRDEQFF. The DNA of the CDR3 is TGTGCCAGCGGGCCTATACGCGATGAGCAGTTCTTC.